Presented here are 32 T cell receptor beta chains from one specimen sequenced in a study of beta chain features in type 1 diabetes. Study-level points and caveats: Among all four CD4+ subsets, Type 1 diabetes patients had TCRB CDR3s that were moderately but significantly shorter.

Their antigens are not known. Expressed TCRB transcripts were sequenced, since all the RNA that had been isolated was reverse transcribed. Clones were sequenced by immunoSEQ multiplex PCR, and TCRdb holds only the in-frame ones, with some missing. The sample lists roughly 180,000 clones, approximately 7.8% seen once, with 0.94% in the top ten. Source material: central memory CD4+ T cells from blood. All receptors derive from a woman aged 35 to 49 with type 1 diabetes.

This clone was seen a few times. J is TRBJ1-1 and V is TRBV9; TRBD1 matches 8 bases. The J segment lost 4 bases and the V segment lost 4 bases, leaving 9 bases of the junction unmatched. Germline-derived CDR1 and CDR2 are SGDLS and YYNGEE. The CDR3 spans 15 residues. The CDR3 reads CASSLQTGVGTEAFF. The CDR3, as DNA: TGTGCCAGCAGCCTACAGACAGGGGTGGGCACTGAAGCTTTCTTT. Looking up the rest from reference TRBV9 and TRBJ1-1 gives the full variable domain: DSGVTQTPKHLITATGQRVTLRCSPRSGDLSVYWYQQSLDQGLQFLIQYYNGEERAKGNILERFSAQQFPDLHSELNLSSLELGDSALYFCASSLQTGVGTEAFFGQGTRLTVV.

This clone was observed a few times. The chain has TRBV6-1 and TRBJ2-7, with TRBD1 matching over 8 bases. The CDR3 length is 14 residues. With V trimmed by 3 bases and J by 3 bases, 4 bases remained unmatched. Germline assignment: CDR1 MNHNS and CDR2 SASEGT. CDR3 residues: CASSDATGDYEQYF. The CDR3 nucleotides read TGTGCCAGCAGTGACGCGACAGGGGACTACGAGCAGTACTTC.

The chain carries TRBV6-5 and TRBJ1-2; 9 nucleotides match TRBD1. In germline, CDR1 is MNHEY, CDR2 SVGAGI. The CDR3 is made up of 13 amino acids. With 6 bases clipped from V and 8 bases from J, the junction kept 7 bases outside the gene matches. CDR3 protein: CASRGGQGKGYTF. In nucleotides, the CDR3 is TGTGCCAGCAGGGGGGGACAGGGAAAGGGCTACACCTTC.

J is TRBJ2-7 and V is TRBV7-9; TRBD1 is a possible D gene (6 bases). Trimming took 3 bases from V and 12 from J, leaving 15 bases between them. The CDR3 extends over 12 amino acids. Germline loops: CDR1 SEHNR, CDR2 FQNEAQ (reference sequence). Here the CDR3 reads CASSFDRTEAYF. CDR3 DNA: TGTGCCAGCAGCTTCGACAGGACCGAGGCGTACTTC.

This clone was counted many times. The same CDR3 can be traced to other DNA sequences in this sample. The rearrangement joins TRBV7-3 to TRBJ2-1; weak D call: TRBD1 (5 bases). CDR1 and CDR2 (germline): SGHTA, FQGTGA. Between the trimmed V and J ends, which lost 1 base and 3 bases, there was a span of 7 bases. This CDR3 comprises 14 residues. The CDR3 nucleotides are TGTGCCAGCAGCTTAAGCAGGGACTACAATGAGCAGTTCTTC. This gives the protein CASSLSRDYNEQFF.

The chain uses TRBV29-1 and TRBJ1-1, with 7 bases fitting TRBD1. This CDR3 has 13 amino acids. CDR1 SQVTM and CDR2 ANQGSEA come from the germline V gene. J gave up 7 bases and V 7 bases, and 12 bases lay outside the gene matches. The chain's CDR3 is CSAQTGRAVEAFF. DNA of the CDR3: TGCAGCGCCCAGACAGGGCGGGCTGTTGAAGCTTTCTTT.

The chain is built from TRBV7-8 and TRBJ2-4, with 11 bases aligning to TRBD1. V was clipped by 7 bases and J by 8 bases; unmatched bases: 7. The CDR3 is 14 residues long. Germline V gene sequence: CDR1 SGHVS, CDR2 FQNEAQ. The CDR3 loop reads CASTRDRGEDIQYF. The DNA for the CDR3 is TGTGCCAGCACCCGGGACAGGGGGGAGGACATTCAGTACTTC.

This rearrangement joins TRBV19 to TRBJ2-5, with D possibly being TRBD2 (6 bases). CDR3 length equals 13 residues. Trimming cost V 6 bases and J 5 bases, with 13 bases left between them. Germline lookup yields CDR1 LNHDA and CDR2 SQIVND (reference sequence). CDR3 nucleotides: TGTGCCAGTAGCTGGGACTCGAGTGAGACCCAGTACTTC. It specifies CASSWDSSETQYF. Full variable domain (rest looked up from reference TRBV19 and TRBJ2-5): DGGITQSPKYLFRKEGQNVTLSCEQNLNHDAMYWYRQDPGQGLRLIYYSQIVNDFQKGDIAEGYSVSREKKESFPLTVTSAQKNPTAFYLCASSWDSSETQYFGPGTRLLVL.

Ten or more counts support this clone. Other DNA sequences in this sample translate to the same CDR3. V and J are TRBV18 and TRBJ2-1; TRBD2 matches 10 bases. Per the germline V gene, CDR1 is KGHSH and CDR2 is LQKENI. V lost 2 bases to trimming and J lost 4 bases; unmatched junction nucleotides: 2. The CDR3 totals 15 residues. The CDR3 spells CASSPRTSGYNEQFF. The CDR3 nucleotides are TGTGCCAGCTCACCAAGGACTAGCGGTTACAATGAGCAGTTCTTC.

Note on this clone: Sequence at one end of the junction differs from germline and may be a read error. The chain recombines TRBV7-3 with TRBJ2-6; D might be TRBD1 (5 bases). The CDR3 extends over 15 amino acids. Germline assignment: CDR1 SGHTA and CDR2 FQGTGA. CDR3: CASGFGASGANVLTF. CDR3 nucleotides: TGTGCCAGCGGCTTTGGGGCATCTGGGGCCAACGTCCTGACTTTC. The variable domain in full, with the rest retrieved from reference TRBV7-3 and TRBJ2-6, is GAGVSQTPSNKVTEKGKYVELRCDPISGHTALYWYRQSLGQGPEFLIYFQGTGAADDSGLPNDRFFAVRPEGSVSTLKIQRTERGDSAVYLCASGFGASGANVLTFGAGSRLTVL.

The table lists this clone with many counts. The genes are TRBV28 and TRBJ2-5; D perhaps matches TRBD2 (6 bases). V was cut by 5 bases and J by 5 bases, with 18 bases left in between. CDR1 and CDR2 (germline): MDHEN, SYDVKM. CDR3 length: 15 residues. CDR3 nucleotide sequence: TGTGCCAGCAGTCTCCGGACCGGAGCGGGCGAGACCCAGTACTTC. Its translation: CASSLRTGAGETQYF. The full variable domain, in which reference TRBV28 and TRBJ2-5 provide the parts outside the CDR3, is DVKVTQSSRYLVKRTGEKVFLECVQDMDHENMFWYRQDPGLGLRLIYFSYDVKMKEKGDIPEGYSVSREKKERFSLILESASTNQTSMYLCASSLRTGAGETQYFGPGTRLLVL.

This clone has more than one count but fewer than ten. The chain has TRBV7-2 and TRBJ2-5; 10 bases agree with TRBD1. The CDR3 length is 15 residues. After removal of 4 bases from V and 1 base from J, the junction contained 3 bases not matched to a gene. CDR1 and CDR2 from the germline V gene are SGHTA and FQGNSA. This CDR3 reads CASSSRTGGQETQYF. The CDR3, as DNA: TGTGCCAGCAGCTCAAGGACAGGGGGCCAAGAGACCCAGTACTTC.

This clone appeared a few times. The chain employs TRBV7-9 and TRBJ2-5, with D possibly being TRBD1 (6 bases). Trimming took off 1 base at V and 5 bases at J, with 20 bases between the two ends. This CDR3 contains 17 residues. CDR1 is SEHNR and CDR2 is FQNEAQ in the germline V gene (reference sequence). As DNA, the CDR3 is TGTGCCAGCAGCTTAGTCGGCGGTACAGGGTCGTTGGAGACCCAGTACTTC. This sequence encodes CASSLVGGTGSLETQYF.

This clone was observed a handful of times. Compared with germline, one end of the junction differs, possibly owing to a read error. The chain combines TRBV14 with TRBJ2-5; D gene unclear. This CDR3 comprises 12 residues. Germline V lookup: CDR1 SGHDN, CDR2 FVKESK. For the CDR3, the DNA is TGTGCCAGCAGCCACCCGGAAGAGGCCCAGTACTTC. It specifies CASSHPEEAQYF.

The CDR3 coding sequence is TGTGCCAGCAGCGAAACGGGACAGGGAAACGAGCAGTACTTC. It specifies CASSETGQGNEQYF. V is TRBV11-1 and J is TRBJ2-7; 9 positions agree with TRBD1. CDR3 size: 14 residues. Trimming cost V 5 bases and J 5 bases; bases outside gene matches: 7. Looked up from germline, CDR1 is SGHAT and CDR2 is FQDESV (reference sequence). Full variable domain (remainder filled in from reference TRBV11-1 and TRBJ2-7): EAEVAQSPRYKITEKSQAVAFWCDPISGHATLYWYRQILGQGPELLVQFQDESVVDDSQLPKDRFSAERLKGVDSTLKIQPAELGDSAMYLCASSETGQGNEQYFGPGTRLTVT.

There are many counts of this clone. The chain is built from TRBV15 and TRBJ1-4; D perhaps matches TRBD1 (6 bases). CDR3 size: 15 residues. V was shortened by 5 bases and J by 5 bases, with 15 bases between the two germline ends. Germline CDR1 reads LNHNV; CDR2 reads YYDKDF (reference sequence). The CDR3 protein is CATSGRQAVNEKLFF. The CDR3 region has the DNA TGTGCCACCAGCGGGAGACAGGCGGTGAATGAAAAACTGTTTTTT.

The CDR3 sequence is CASVPAGGYNEQFF. CDR3 in DNA: TGTGCCAGCGTTCCAGCGGGAGGGTACAATGAGCAGTTCTTC. This chain uses TRBV27 with TRBJ2-1, with 10 bases identical to TRBD2. In germline, CDR1 is MNHEY, CDR2 SMNVEV (reference sequence). Trimming removed 8 bases from V and 4 bases from J; junction bases left unmatched: 5. The CDR3 length is 14 residues.

This clone was detected a few times. This chain connects TRBV5-1 to TRBJ1-2; weak D call: TRBD1 (6 bases). Germline V lookup: CDR1 SGHRS, CDR2 YFSETQ. The CDR3 extends over 13 amino acids. The ends were cut back, 2 bases at V and 5 bases at J, with 10 bases in the middle. In DNA form, the CDR3 reads TGCGCCAGCAGCTTATTTCAGGGGTATGGCTACACCTTC. This codes for CASSLFQGYGYTF.

This clone was counted between two and nine times. V usage is TRBV2 and J usage is TRBJ1-6; D may be TRBD1 (6 bases). Germline V gives CDR1 SNHLY, CDR2 FYNNEI. The CDR3 contains 15 residues. Trimming cost V 8 bases and J 4 bases, with 15 bases left between them. CDR3 nucleotide sequence: TGTGCCAGCTGCCTCGACAGGACATATAATTCACCCCTCCACTTT. Its protein is CASCLDRTYNSPLHF.

V and J are TRBV15 and TRBJ2-1; TRBD2 agrees at 12 bases. J gave up 6 bases and V 0 bases, and 3 bases lay outside the gene matches. Germline CDR1 and CDR2: LNHNV and YYDKDF (reference sequence). This CDR3 has 16 amino acids. The CDR3, as DNA: TGTGCCACCAGCAGAGATCGACTAGCGGGAGCCAATGAGCAGTTCTTC. Its protein product is CATSRDRLAGANEQFF.

This chain joins TRBV19 and TRBJ2-5; weak D call: TRBD2 (6 bases). CDR3 length: 16 amino acids. Germline loops: CDR1 LNHDA, CDR2 SQIVND (reference sequence). V was trimmed by 1 base and J by 3 bases, leaving 15 bases between them. As DNA, the CDR3 is TGTGCCAGTAGTATAGGGTTGGGGGGAGGTGAAGAGACCCAGTACTTC. It specifies CASSIGLGGGEETQYF.

The chain joins TRBV9 to TRBJ2-1; D remains ambiguous. Trimming cost V 0 bases and J 7 bases, with 11 bases left between them. Germline-derived CDR1 and CDR2 are SGDLS and YYNGEE. CDR3 size: 14 residues. CDR3 sequence: CASSVVPEMNEQFF. The CDR3, as DNA: TGTGCCAGCAGCGTAGTGCCGGAGATGAATGAGCAGTTCTTC.

The rearrangement links TRBV19 to TRBJ2-7; 8 bases are a match to TRBD2. The trim removed 3 bases at V and 2 bases at J, leaving 6 bases unmatched. Looked up from germline, CDR1 is LNHDA and CDR2 is SQIVND (reference sequence). CDR3 size: 15 residues. CDR3 region: CASSIAAGVAYEQYF. In DNA, the CDR3 is TGTGCCAGTAGTATCGCAGCGGGGGTAGCCTACGAGCAGTACTTC. Filled out from reference TRBV19 and TRBJ2-7, the complete variable domain reads DGGITQSPKYLFRKEGQNVTLSCEQNLNHDAMYWYRQDPGQGLRLIYYSQIVNDFQKGDIAEGYSVSREKKESFPLTVTSAQKNPTAFYLCASSIAAGVAYEQYFGPGTRLTVT.

This sequence joins TRBV7-2 and TRBJ2-5; D may be TRBD1 (6 bases). Germline V CDR1 and CDR2: SGHTA, FQGNSA. This CDR3 comprises 16 residues. The V gene lost 5 bases and the J gene lost 4 bases, with 20 bases spanning the gap. This CDR3 reads CASSVLGGGGGETQYF. DNA of the CDR3: TGTGCCAGCAGCGTATTAGGTGGTGGGGGCGGAGAGACCCAGTACTTC.

V and J are TRBV5-1 and TRBJ1-5; tentatively, D is TRBD1 (5 bases). CDR3 length equals 15 residues. CDR1 is SGHRS, CDR2 YFSETQ, per germline. The V end was cut by 0 bases, the J end by 3 bases, with 10 bases between. The CDR3 loop is CASSLEAGSNQPQHF. The CDR3 DNA sequence: TGCGCCAGCAGCTTGGAAGCAGGGTCCAATCAGCCCCAGCATTTT.

The DNA of the CDR3 is TGTGCCAGCAGTCGCGGACTGGACTCCTACGAGCAGTACTTC. Its protein is CASSRGLDSYEQYF. This chain joins TRBV7-2 and TRBJ2-7; the D gene is possibly TRBD2 (5 bases). From germline, CDR1 is SGHTA and CDR2 FQGNSA. The length of the CDR3 is 14 residues. Trimming cost V 6 bases and J 0 bases, with 12 bases left between them.

In nucleotides, the CDR3 is TGTGCCAGCTTGACAGGAGTGAACACTGAAGCTTTCTTT. This encodes CASLTGVNTEAFF. The chain is built from TRBV28 and TRBJ1-1; TRBD1 is a possible D gene (6 bases). The CDR3 is made up of 13 amino acids. Germline V gene lookup returns CDR1 MDHEN and CDR2 SYDVKM. V lost 8 bases and J lost 0, with 10 bases in between.

Only a few counts were recorded for this clone. The V call is TRBV15, the J call TRBJ1-1; 7 bases map to TRBD1. The CDR3 is 15 residues long. The junction had 7 bases not matched to a gene; V was cut back by 2 bases and J by 4 bases. In germline, CDR1 is LNHNV, CDR2 YYDKDF (reference sequence). CDR3 coding DNA: TGTGCCACCAGCAGAATGGGACCAGGGGGCACTGAAGCTTTCTTT. Amino acids: CATSRMGPGGTEAFF.

This clone turned up a few times. The genes are TRBV14 and TRBJ2-1, with TRBD2 matching 9 bases. The CDR3 length is 17 residues. Germline CDR1 SGHDN, CDR2 FVKESK. Trimming at V came to 0 bases and at J to 3 bases, leaving 6 bases not matched to a gene. CDR3 sequence (DNA): TGTGCCAGCAGCCAAGATCGGGCTAGCGGGGTCTACAATGAGCAGTTCTTC. It specifies CASSQDRASGVYNEQFF.

This clone occurred a few times. This CDR3 is also generated by other DNA sequences in the sample. The chain recombines TRBV9 with TRBJ2-1; 12 bases agree with TRBD2. Germline assignment: CDR1 SGDLS and CDR2 YYNGEE. With 0 bases clipped from V and 9 bases from J, the junction kept 4 bases outside the gene matches. CDR3 length: 15 amino acids. The CDR3 sequence: CASSVVLAGGGEQFF. Here the CDR3 DNA reads TGTGCCAGCAGCGTAGTTCTAGCGGGAGGGGGTGAGCAGTTCTTC.

There are a few counts of this clone. The J gene is TRBJ2-7, the V gene TRBV9, with TRBD1 identical over 10 bases. J gave up 2 bases and V 3 bases, and 5 bases lay outside the gene matches. This CDR3 comprises 15 residues. Germline V gene lookup returns CDR1 SGDLS and CDR2 YYNGEE. CDR3 sequence: CASSAAGTGAYEQYF. Written as DNA, the CDR3 is TGTGCCAGCAGCGCCGCCGGGACAGGGGCCTACGAGCAGTACTTC.

V usage is TRBV4-1 and J usage is TRBJ2-3, with a possible D match to TRBD1 (5 bases). Germline CDR1 MGHRA, CDR2 YSYEKL. The germline V and J ends were trimmed by 4 bases and 0 bases, with 17 bases remaining between them. This CDR3 has 17 amino acids. The CDR3 DNA follows: TGCGCCAGCAGCCGCAGTCCAGGGCGCGGAAGCACAGATACGCAGTATTTT. Its protein product is CASSRSPGRGSTDTQYF.